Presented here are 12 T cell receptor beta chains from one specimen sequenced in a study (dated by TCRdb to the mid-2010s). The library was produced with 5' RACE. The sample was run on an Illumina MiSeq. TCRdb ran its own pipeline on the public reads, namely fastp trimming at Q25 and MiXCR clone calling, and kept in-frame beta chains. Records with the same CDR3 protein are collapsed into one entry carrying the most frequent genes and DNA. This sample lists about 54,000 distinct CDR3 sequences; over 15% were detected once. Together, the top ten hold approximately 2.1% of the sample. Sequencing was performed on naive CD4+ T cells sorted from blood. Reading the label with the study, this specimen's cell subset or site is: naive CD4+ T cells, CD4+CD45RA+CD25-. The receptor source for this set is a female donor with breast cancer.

CDR3 in DNA: TGTGCCAGCAGCCCATCCAGCTTGAACACTGAAGCTTTCTTT. This translates into CASSPSSLNTEAFF. The chain couples TRBV3-1 to TRBJ1-1; D is uncertain. The CDR3 spans 14 residues. Trimming shortened V by 4 bases and J by 0 bases, and 9 bases separated the two germline ends. The germline V gene has CDR1 LGHDT and CDR2 YNNKEL (reference sequence).

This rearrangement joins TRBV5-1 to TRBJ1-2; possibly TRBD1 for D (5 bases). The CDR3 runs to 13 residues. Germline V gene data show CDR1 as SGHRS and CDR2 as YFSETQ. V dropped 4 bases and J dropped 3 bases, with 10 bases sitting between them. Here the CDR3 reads CASSPTTDYGYTF. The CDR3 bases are TGCGCCAGCAGCCCGACGACAGACTATGGCTACACCTTC.

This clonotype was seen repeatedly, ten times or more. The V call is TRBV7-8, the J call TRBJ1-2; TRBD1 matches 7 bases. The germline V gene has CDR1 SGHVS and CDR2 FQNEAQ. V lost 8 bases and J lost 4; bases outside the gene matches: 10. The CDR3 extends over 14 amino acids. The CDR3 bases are TGTGCCAGCTCCCGGGACAGAGGCACCTATGGCTACACCTTC. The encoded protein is CASSRDRGTYGYTF.

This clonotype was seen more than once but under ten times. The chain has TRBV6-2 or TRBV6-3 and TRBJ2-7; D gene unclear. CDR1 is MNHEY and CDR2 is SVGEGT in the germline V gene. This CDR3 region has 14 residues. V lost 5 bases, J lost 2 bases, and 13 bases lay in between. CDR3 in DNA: TGTGCCAGCAGTCCCAGCACCCCTACCTACGAGCAGTACTTC. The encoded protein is CASSPSTPTYEQYF.

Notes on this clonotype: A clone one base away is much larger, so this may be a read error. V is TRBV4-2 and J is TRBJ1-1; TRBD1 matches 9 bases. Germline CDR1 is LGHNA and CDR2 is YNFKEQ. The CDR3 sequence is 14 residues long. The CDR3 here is CASSWDRENTESFF. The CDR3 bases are TGTGCCAGCAGCTGGGACAGGGAGAACACTGAATCTTTCTTT.

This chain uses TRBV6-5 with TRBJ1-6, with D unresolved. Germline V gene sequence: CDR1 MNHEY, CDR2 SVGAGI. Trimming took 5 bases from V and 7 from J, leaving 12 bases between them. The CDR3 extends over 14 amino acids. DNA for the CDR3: TGTGCCAGCAGTCGTTATCTCGCGAATTCACCCCTCCACTTT. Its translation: CASSRYLANSPLHF.

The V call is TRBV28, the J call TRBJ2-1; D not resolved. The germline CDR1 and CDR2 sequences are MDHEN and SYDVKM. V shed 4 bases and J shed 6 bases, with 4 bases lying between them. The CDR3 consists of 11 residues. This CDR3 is CASSSPNEQFF. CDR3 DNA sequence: TGTGCCAGCAGTTCCCCCAATGAGCAGTTCTTC.

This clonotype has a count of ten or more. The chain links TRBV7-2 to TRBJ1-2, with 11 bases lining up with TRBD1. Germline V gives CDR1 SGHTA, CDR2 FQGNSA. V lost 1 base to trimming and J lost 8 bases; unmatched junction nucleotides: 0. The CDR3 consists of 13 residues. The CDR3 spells CASSLGTGGGYTF. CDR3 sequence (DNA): TGTGCCAGCAGCTTAGGGACAGGGGGCGGCTACACCTTC.

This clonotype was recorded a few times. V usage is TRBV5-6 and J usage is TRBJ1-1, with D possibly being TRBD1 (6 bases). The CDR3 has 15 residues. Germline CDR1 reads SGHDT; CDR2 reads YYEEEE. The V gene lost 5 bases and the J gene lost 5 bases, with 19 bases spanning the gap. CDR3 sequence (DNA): TGTGCCAGCAGTTTAGGGAGTACAGGGATTACTGAAGCTTTCTTT. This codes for CASSLGSTGITEAFF.

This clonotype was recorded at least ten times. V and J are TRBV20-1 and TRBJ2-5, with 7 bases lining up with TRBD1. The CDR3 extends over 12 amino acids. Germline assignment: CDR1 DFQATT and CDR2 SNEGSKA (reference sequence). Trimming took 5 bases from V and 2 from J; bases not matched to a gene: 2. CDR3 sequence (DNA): TGCAGTGCTGAGGGACAGCAAGAGACCCAGTACTTC. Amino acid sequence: CSAEGQQETQYF.

CDR3 DNA sequence: TGCGCCAGCAGCGTCTCCAGGACGGAAAGATATGGCTACACCTTC. Translating gives CASSVSRTERYGYTF. The chain combines TRBV5-1 with TRBJ1-2; D gene uncertain. There are 15 residues in the CDR3. The V end lost 4 bases, the J end lost 5 bases, and 18 bases lay between the germline ends. CDR1 and CDR2 from the germline V gene are SGHRS and YFSETQ.

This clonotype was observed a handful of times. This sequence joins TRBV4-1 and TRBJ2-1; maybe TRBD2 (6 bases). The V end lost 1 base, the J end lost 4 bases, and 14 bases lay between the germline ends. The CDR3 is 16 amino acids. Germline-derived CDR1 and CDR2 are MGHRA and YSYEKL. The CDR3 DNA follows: TGCGCCAGCAGCCAAGTACGGCTAGCGATTTACAATGAGCAGTTCTTC. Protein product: CASSQVRLAIYNEQFF.